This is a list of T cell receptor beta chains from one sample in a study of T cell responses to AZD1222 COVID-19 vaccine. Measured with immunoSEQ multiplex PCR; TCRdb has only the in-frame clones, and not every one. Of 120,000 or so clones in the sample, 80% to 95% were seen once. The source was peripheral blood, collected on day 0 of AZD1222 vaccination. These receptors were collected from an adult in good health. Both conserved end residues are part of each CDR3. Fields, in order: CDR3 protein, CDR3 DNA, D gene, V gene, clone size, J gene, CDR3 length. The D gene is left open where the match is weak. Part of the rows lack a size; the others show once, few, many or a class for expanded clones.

CDR3aa: CASSTSKSSYNEQFF
CDR3nt: TGTGCCAGTAGTACTTCTAAGAGCTCCTACAATGAGCAGTTCTTC
d_gene: -
v_gene: TRBV19
abundance: -
j_gene: TRBJ2-1
len: 15

CDR3aa: CASSQGSSSGSWNIQYF
CDR3nt: TGTGCCAGCAGCCAAGGATCGTCTAGCGGGAGCTGGAACATTCAGTACTTC
d_gene: TRBD2
v_gene: TRBV3-1/TRBV3-2
abundance: -
j_gene: TRBJ2-4
len: 17

CDR3aa: CASSLDRFTEAFF
CDR3nt: TGTGCCAGCAGTTTGGACAGGTTCACTGAAGCTTTCTTT
d_gene: TRBD1
v_gene: TRBV7-3
abundance: -
j_gene: TRBJ1-1
len: 13

CDR3aa: CASSPTRQEANYGYTF
CDR3nt: TGTGCCAGCTCACCCACCCGACAGGAGGCTAACTATGGCTACACCTTC
d_gene: -
v_gene: TRBV18
abundance: -
j_gene: TRBJ1-2
len: 16

CDR3aa: CASSLRQGGNTIYF
CDR3nt: TGTGCCAGCAGCTTGAGACAGGGAGGAAACACCATATATTTT
d_gene: TRBD1
v_gene: TRBV5-4
abundance: -
j_gene: TRBJ1-3
len: 14

CDR3aa: CASSALGDNTIYF
CDR3nt: TGTGCCAGCAGCGCTTTAGGGGACAACACCATATATTTT
d_gene: -
v_gene: TRBV9
abundance: -
j_gene: TRBJ1-3
len: 13

CDR3aa: CASSPSSGSFSEQYF
CDR3nt: TGTGCCAGCAGTCCCTCCAGCGGGAGTTTTTCCGAGCAGTACTTC
d_gene: TRBD2
v_gene: TRBV2
abundance: -
j_gene: TRBJ2-7
len: 15

CDR3aa: CASSPGRWVTEAFF
CDR3nt: TGTGCCAGCAGCCCCGGGCGATGGGTAACTGAAGCTTTCTTT
d_gene: -
v_gene: TRBV7-8
abundance: -
j_gene: TRBJ1-1
len: 14

CDR3aa: CASSFQRESGDTQYF
CDR3nt: TGTGCCAGCAGTTTTCAGCGGGAGAGCGGGGATACGCAGTATTTT
d_gene: TRBD2
v_gene: TRBV6-5
abundance: once
j_gene: TRBJ2-3
len: 15

CDR3aa: CASSYPGGHGYTF
CDR3nt: TGTGCCAGCAGTTACCCAGGGGGCCACGGCTACACCTTC
d_gene: TRBD1
v_gene: TRBV6-5
abundance: -
j_gene: TRBJ1-2
len: 13

CDR3aa: CASIMLAGGIYEQYF
CDR3nt: TGTGCCAGCATTATGCTAGCGGGAGGGATCTACGAGCAGTACTTC
d_gene: TRBD2
v_gene: TRBV6-5
abundance: -
j_gene: TRBJ2-7
len: 15

CDR3aa: CASSLDTGTSGVQETQYF
CDR3nt: TGTGCCAGCAGCTTAGATACCGGGACTAGCGGTGTTCAAGAGACCCAGTACTTC
d_gene: TRBD2
v_gene: TRBV11-2
abundance: -
j_gene: TRBJ2-5
len: 18

CDR3aa: CASTLKNNQPQHF
CDR3nt: TGTGCCAGTACCTTAAAAAACAATCAGCCCCAGCATTTT
d_gene: -
v_gene: TRBV19
abundance: once
j_gene: TRBJ1-5
len: 13

CDR3aa: CASSTGGDSPLHF
CDR3nt: TGTGCCAGCAGCACAGGGGGGGATTCACCCCTCCACTTT
d_gene: TRBD1
v_gene: TRBV7-3
abundance: -
j_gene: TRBJ1-6
len: 13

CDR3aa: CASSLSDWLGGGGNEQFF
CDR3nt: TGCGCCAGCAGCTTGTCGGACTGGTTGGGGGGAGGGGGCAATGAGCAGTTCTTC
d_gene: -
v_gene: TRBV5-1
abundance: -
j_gene: TRBJ2-1
len: 18

CDR3aa: CASSQEGADTQYF
CDR3nt: TGTGCCAGCAGCCAAGAAGGGGCAGATACGCAGTATTTT
d_gene: -
v_gene: TRBV3-1/TRBV3-2
abundance: once
j_gene: TRBJ2-3
len: 13

CDR3aa: CASSFGGRNQPQHF
CDR3nt: TGTGCCAGCAGCTTCGGCGGGCGCAATCAGCCCCAGCATTTT
d_gene: -
v_gene: TRBV5-8
abundance: -
j_gene: TRBJ1-5
len: 14

CDR3aa: CASGSGTGSYEQYF
CDR3nt: TGTGCTAGTGGTTCCGGGACAGGATCCTACGAGCAGTACTTC
d_gene: TRBD1
v_gene: TRBV12-5
abundance: -
j_gene: TRBJ2-7
len: 14

CDR3aa: CASQSPSSGRGNNEQFF
CDR3nt: TGTGCCAGCCAAAGCCCCTCAAGCGGGAGAGGGAACAATGAGCAGTTCTTC
d_gene: TRBD2
v_gene: TRBV27
abundance: few
j_gene: TRBJ2-1
len: 17

CDR3aa: CASSYEAVYEQYF
CDR3nt: TGTGCCAGCAGTTACGAAGCAGTCTACGAGCAGTACTTC
d_gene: -
v_gene: TRBV6-2/TRBV6-3
abundance: -
j_gene: TRBJ2-7
len: 13

CDR3aa: CSVVSVRESYNEQFF
CDR3nt: TGCAGCGTTGTATCGGTCAGGGAATCCTACAATGAGCAGTTCTTC
d_gene: -
v_gene: TRBV29-1
abundance: -
j_gene: TRBJ2-1
len: 15

CDR3aa: CASSLVGQGDGYTF
CDR3nt: TGTGCCAGCAGCTTGGTTGGCCAGGGGGACGGCTACACCTTC
d_gene: TRBD1
v_gene: TRBV5-5
abundance: few
j_gene: TRBJ1-2
len: 14

CDR3aa: CASSYSGDRFRETQYF
CDR3nt: TGTGCCAGCAGTTACTCGGGGGACAGGTTCCGAGAGACCCAGTACTTC
d_gene: TRBD1
v_gene: TRBV6-6
abundance: -
j_gene: TRBJ2-5
len: 16

CDR3aa: CASSFDHTGELFF
CDR3nt: TGCGCCAGCAGCTTTGACCACACCGGGGAGCTGTTTTTT
d_gene: -
v_gene: TRBV5-1
abundance: few
j_gene: TRBJ2-2
len: 13

CDR3aa: CASSGTSGRAYNEQFF
CDR3nt: TGTGCCAGCAGTGGGACTAGCGGGAGGGCCTACAATGAGCAGTTCTTC
d_gene: TRBD2
v_gene: TRBV25-1
abundance: once
j_gene: TRBJ2-1
len: 16

CDR3aa: CASSPSGANVLTF
CDR3nt: TGTGCCAGCTCACCTTCTGGGGCCAACGTCCTGACTTTC
d_gene: -
v_gene: TRBV18
abundance: -
j_gene: TRBJ2-6
len: 13

CDR3aa: CASRPGISGPYNEQFF
CDR3nt: TGTGCCAGCAGACCTGGAATCAGCGGACCATACAATGAGCAGTTCTTC
d_gene: -
v_gene: TRBV7-3
abundance: once
j_gene: TRBJ2-1
len: 16

CDR3aa: CASSVLDDGGELFF
CDR3nt: TGTGCCAGCAGCGTACTGGACGATGGCGGGGAGCTGTTTTTT
d_gene: -
v_gene: TRBV9
abundance: -
j_gene: TRBJ2-2
len: 14

CDR3aa: CASSPGTANSPLHF
CDR3nt: TGTGCCAGCAGCCCCGGGACAGCTAATTCACCCCTCCACTTT
d_gene: TRBD1
v_gene: TRBV5-6
abundance: -
j_gene: TRBJ1-6
len: 14

CDR3aa: CASSLVAGPYGYTF
CDR3nt: TGTGCCAGCAGCTTAGTTGCGGGTCCCTATGGCTACACCTTC
d_gene: -
v_gene: TRBV7-8
abundance: -
j_gene: TRBJ1-2
len: 14

CDR3aa: CASSPGGGENQPQHF
CDR3nt: TGCGCCAGCAGCCCTGGGGGAGGGGAGAATCAGCCCCAGCATTTT
d_gene: -
v_gene: TRBV5-1
abundance: -
j_gene: TRBJ1-5
len: 15

CDR3aa: CASSYVQGLGTDTQYF
CDR3nt: TGTGCCAGCAGTTACGTTCAGGGACTAGGTACAGATACGCAGTATTTT
d_gene: TRBD2
v_gene: TRBV6-2/TRBV6-3
abundance: -
j_gene: TRBJ2-3
len: 16

CDR3aa: CSVKGQHYNEQFF
CDR3nt: TGCAGCGTGAAGGGACAGCACTACAATGAGCAGTTCTTC
d_gene: TRBD1
v_gene: TRBV29-1
abundance: -
j_gene: TRBJ2-1
len: 13

CDR3aa: CASRLRVGEQFF
CDR3nt: TGTGCCAGCAGATTGAGGGTTGGTGAGCAGTTCTTC
d_gene: -
v_gene: TRBV27
abundance: -
j_gene: TRBJ2-1
len: 12

CDR3aa: CASSANLLAEQFF
CDR3nt: TGTGCCAGCAGCGCGAACCTTCTAGCTGAGCAGTTCTTC
d_gene: -
v_gene: TRBV9
abundance: -
j_gene: TRBJ2-1
len: 13

CDR3aa: CASRQPGMPLSEQYF
CDR3nt: TGTGCCAGTAGACAGCCCGGGATGCCTTTATCGGAGCAGTACTTC
d_gene: -
v_gene: TRBV19
abundance: -
j_gene: TRBJ2-7
len: 15

CDR3aa: CASSWTLGGRDEQYF
CDR3nt: TGTGCCAGCAGCTGGACGTTGGGGGGGCGCGACGAGCAGTACTTC
d_gene: -
v_gene: TRBV11-2
abundance: -
j_gene: TRBJ2-7
len: 15

CDR3aa: CAISLLAGVTDTQYF
CDR3nt: TGTGCCATCAGCCTACTAGCGGGAGTCACAGATACGCAGTATTTT
d_gene: TRBD2
v_gene: TRBV10-3
abundance: -
j_gene: TRBJ2-3
len: 15

CDR3aa: CASSYSRTEAFF
CDR3nt: TGTGCCAGCAGTTACTCCCGGACAGAAGCTTTCTTT
d_gene: -
v_gene: TRBV6-5
abundance: -
j_gene: TRBJ1-1
len: 12

CDR3aa: CASSKQGYNEQFF
CDR3nt: TGTGCCAGCAGTAAACAGGGCTACAATGAGCAGTTCTTC
d_gene: -
v_gene: TRBV2
abundance: -
j_gene: TRBJ2-1
len: 13

CDR3aa: CASSTGQQETQYF
CDR3nt: TGCGCCAGCAGCACCGGACAGCAAGAGACCCAGTACTTC
d_gene: -
v_gene: TRBV5-1
abundance: -
j_gene: TRBJ2-5
len: 13

CDR3aa: CASSLPGLAGANLDEQFF
CDR3nt: TGTGCCAGCAGCTTACCCGGACTAGCGGGAGCGAATTTGGATGAGCAGTTCTTC
d_gene: TRBD2
v_gene: TRBV13
abundance: -
j_gene: TRBJ2-1
len: 18

CDR3aa: CASSVTSNEKLFF
CDR3nt: TGTGCCAGCAGCGTGACGTCAAATGAAAAACTGTTTTTT
d_gene: -
v_gene: TRBV9
abundance: -
j_gene: TRBJ1-4
len: 13

CDR3aa: CASRRLGTSGRRENEQFF
CDR3nt: TGTGCCAGTAGGAGGCTTGGGACTAGCGGGAGGCGGGAGAATGAGCAGTTCTTC
d_gene: TRBD2
v_gene: TRBV19
abundance: once
j_gene: TRBJ2-1
len: 18

CDR3aa: CASSLGAYGYTF
CDR3nt: TGTGCCAGCAGCTTAGGCGCGTATGGCTACACCTTC
d_gene: -
v_gene: TRBV7-9
abundance: -
j_gene: TRBJ1-2
len: 12

CDR3aa: CASSLGLAGVNTGELFF
CDR3nt: TGTGCCAGCTCACTGGGACTAGCGGGAGTTAACACCGGGGAGCTGTTTTTT
d_gene: TRBD2
v_gene: TRBV18
abundance: -
j_gene: TRBJ2-2
len: 17

CDR3aa: CASSPPRKQGNRYEQYF
CDR3nt: TGTGCCAGTAGCCCACCCAGGAAGCAGGGGAATAGATACGAGCAGTACTTC
d_gene: -
v_gene: TRBV19
abundance: -
j_gene: TRBJ2-7
len: 17

CDR3aa: CAIRDRAYEQYF
CDR3nt: TGTGCCATCAGGGACAGGGCCTACGAGCAGTACTTC
d_gene: TRBD1
v_gene: TRBV10-3
abundance: -
j_gene: TRBJ2-7
len: 12

CDR3aa: CASSTRTSGNTIYF
CDR3nt: TGTGCCAGTAGTACCCGGACCTCTGGAAACACCATATATTTT
d_gene: -
v_gene: TRBV19
abundance: -
j_gene: TRBJ1-3
len: 14

CDR3aa: CASSQSNYGYTF
CDR3nt: TGTGCCAGCAGCCAGTCGAACTATGGCTACACCTTC
d_gene: -
v_gene: TRBV7-9
abundance: -
j_gene: TRBJ1-2
len: 12